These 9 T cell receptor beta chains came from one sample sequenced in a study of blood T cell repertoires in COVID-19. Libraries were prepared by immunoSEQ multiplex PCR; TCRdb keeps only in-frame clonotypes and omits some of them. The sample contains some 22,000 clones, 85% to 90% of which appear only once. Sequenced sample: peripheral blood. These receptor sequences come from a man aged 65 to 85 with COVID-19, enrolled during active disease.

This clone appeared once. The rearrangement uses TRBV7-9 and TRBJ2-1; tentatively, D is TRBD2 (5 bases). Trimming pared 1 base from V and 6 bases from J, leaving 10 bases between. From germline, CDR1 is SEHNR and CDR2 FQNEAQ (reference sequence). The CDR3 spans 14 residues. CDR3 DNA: TGTGCCAGCAGCTTAGTCTCGGGGATCAATGAGCAGTTCTTC. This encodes CASSLVSGINEQFF.

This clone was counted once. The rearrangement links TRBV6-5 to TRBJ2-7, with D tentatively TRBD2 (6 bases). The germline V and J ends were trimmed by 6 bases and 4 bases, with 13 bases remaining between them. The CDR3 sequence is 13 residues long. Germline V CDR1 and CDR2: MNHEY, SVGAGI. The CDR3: CASSPAGLYEQYF. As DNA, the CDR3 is TGTGCCAGCAGCCCGGCGGGATTATACGAGCAGTACTTC.

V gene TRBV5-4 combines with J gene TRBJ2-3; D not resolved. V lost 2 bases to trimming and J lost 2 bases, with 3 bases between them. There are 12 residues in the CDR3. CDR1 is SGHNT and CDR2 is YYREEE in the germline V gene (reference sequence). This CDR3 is CASSLYTDTQYF. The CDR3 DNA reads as TGTGCCAGCAGCTTATACACAGATACGCAGTATTTT.

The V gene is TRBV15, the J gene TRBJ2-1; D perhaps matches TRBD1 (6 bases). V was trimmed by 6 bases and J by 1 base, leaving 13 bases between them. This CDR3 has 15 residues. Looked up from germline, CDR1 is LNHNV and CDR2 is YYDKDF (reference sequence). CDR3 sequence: CATSPRRGSYNEQFF. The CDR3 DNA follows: TGTGCCACCAGTCCTCGTAGGGGGTCCTACAATGAGCAGTTCTTC.

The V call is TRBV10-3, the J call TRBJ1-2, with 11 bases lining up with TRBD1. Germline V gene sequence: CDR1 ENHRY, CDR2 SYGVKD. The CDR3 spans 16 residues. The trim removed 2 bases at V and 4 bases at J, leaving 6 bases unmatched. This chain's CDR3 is CAISEGGTGGIYGYTF. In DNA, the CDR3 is TGTGCCATCAGTGAGGGAGGGACAGGGGGAATCTATGGCTACACCTTC.

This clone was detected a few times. The CDR3 reads CASSHGVSGELFF. The CDR3 DNA sequence: TGTGCCAGCAGCCACGGGGTGTCCGGGGAGCTGTTTTTT. The chain carries TRBV7-8 and TRBJ2-2, with D possibly TRBD2 on 5 matching bases. The CDR3 spans 13 residues. Deletions cut 5 bases from V and 6 bases from J, with 10 bases between. CDR1 and CDR2 from the germline V gene are SGHVS and FQNEAQ.

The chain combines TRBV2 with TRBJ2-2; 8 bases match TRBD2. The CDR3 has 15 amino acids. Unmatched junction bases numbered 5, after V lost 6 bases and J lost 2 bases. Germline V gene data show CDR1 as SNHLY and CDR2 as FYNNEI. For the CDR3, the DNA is TGTGCCAGCAGCGGGAGGGGGAGAAACACCGGGGAGCTGTTTTTT. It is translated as CASSGRGRNTGELFF.

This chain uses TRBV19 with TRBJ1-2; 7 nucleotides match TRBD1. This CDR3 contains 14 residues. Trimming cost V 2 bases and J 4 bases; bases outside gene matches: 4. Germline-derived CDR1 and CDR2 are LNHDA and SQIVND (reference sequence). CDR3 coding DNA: TGTGCCAGTAGTATAAGGGGGCTGCCCTATGGCTACACCTTC. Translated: CASSIRGLPYGYTF.

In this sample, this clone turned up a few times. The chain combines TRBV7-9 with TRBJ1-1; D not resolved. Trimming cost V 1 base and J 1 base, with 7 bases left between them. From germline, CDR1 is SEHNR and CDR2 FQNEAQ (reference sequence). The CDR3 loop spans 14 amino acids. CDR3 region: CASSLGLWNTEAFF. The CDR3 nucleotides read TGTGCCAGCAGCTTAGGTCTTTGGAACACTGAAGCTTTCTTT. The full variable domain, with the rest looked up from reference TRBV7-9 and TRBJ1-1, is DTGVSQNPRHKITKRGQNVTFRCDPISEHNRLYWYRQTLGQGPEFLTYFQNEAQLEKSRLLSDRFSAERPKGSFSTLEIQRTEQGDSAMYLCASSLGLWNTEAFFGQGTRLTVV.